This T cell receptor (beta chain) stems from a study of identical twins. Each cDNA held unique molecular identifiers, and template switching gave it a universal primer site. A single record per CDR3 protein comes from TCRdb applying MiXCR to the 5' RACE reads. Of approximately 700,000 distinct CDR3 sequences listed, about 18% are singletons. This clonotype was counted only a few times. This sample also belongs to another study, concerning T cells expressing NK-cell markers.

The sequence derives from a woman aged 18-29 years in good health. What was sequenced was PBMCs.

The CDR3, as DNA: TGCAGTGCTAGTAGCGGGAGTGCCTACAATGAGCAGTTCTTC. Translated, it gives CSASSGSAYNEQFF. The chain uses TRBV20-1 and TRBJ2-1, with 9 bases identical to TRBD2. The CDR3 totals 14 residues. Germline V gene data show CDR1 as DFQATT and CDR2 as SNEGSKA (reference sequence). V shed 3 bases, J shed 2 bases, and the junction held 2 bases outside the gene matches.